The clone carrying this TCR beta chain was seen at least ten times. Unique molecular identifiers were used in preparing the TCRbeta library. TCRdb processed the PCR reads anew with MiXCR; each CDR3 protein has one entry. Of some 70,000 distinct CDR3 sequences listed, approximately 7.4% are singletons. These data originate in a study of T-cell reconstitution after alpha-beta-depleted transplantation in children. The CDR3 loop spans 16 amino acids. Trimming pared 3 bases from V and 0 bases from J, leaving 14 bases between. The source of this sequence is a human donor who donated a stem cell graft to a child with acute lymphoblastic leukemia. The chain recombines TRBV12-3 or TRBV12-4 with TRBJ1-1; D is unresolved. The specimen was PBMCs from the stem cell graft donor, collected from the stem cell graft. The CDR3 protein is CASSLSGISMNTEAFF. The CDR3 DNA reads TGTGCCAGCAGTTTGTCAGGAATCTCCATGAACACTGAAGCTTTCTTT.